The 17 T cell receptor beta chains given below trace back to one sample, sequenced in a study of technical replicates of blood from four donors. Repertoires were generated with immunoSEQ multiplex PCR, while TCRdb's copy carries only in-frame clones and drops some. In the table there are about 79,000 clones, roughly 94% of which are singletons. Sequenced material: T cells isolated from PBMCs. The receptors were gathered from a human donor in good health.

J is TRBJ2-1 and V is TRBV28; D perhaps matches TRBD1 (5 bases). Germline V lookup: CDR1 MDHEN, CDR2 SYDVKM. This CDR3 has 17 residues. The germline V and J ends were trimmed by 7 bases and 0 bases, with 19 bases remaining between them. CDR3 DNA: TGTGCCAGCAATGGGGCGGTCACGCAGGGCTCCTACAATGAGCAGTTCTTC. Its protein product is CASNGAVTQGSYNEQFF.

The V and J genes are TRBV5-1 and TRBJ2-5; 7 bases line up with TRBD1. Germline loops: CDR1 SGHRS, CDR2 YFSETQ. J lost 2 bases, V lost 3 bases, and 4 bases had no gene match. The CDR3 is made up of 14 amino acids. The CDR3 sequence: CASSSTGAQETQYF. CDR3 sequence (DNA): TGCGCCAGCAGCTCTACAGGGGCGCAAGAGACCCAGTACTTC.

J is TRBJ1-1 and V is TRBV19; 10 bases agree with TRBD1. The CDR3 totals 15 residues. Germline CDR1 reads LNHDA; CDR2 reads SQIVND (reference sequence). V trimming: 6 bases; J trimming: 1 base; junction bases outside the gene matches: 5. CDR3 sequence: CASRPGTGANTEAFF. The DNA for the CDR3 is TGTGCCAGTAGGCCCGGGACAGGGGCGAACACTGAAGCTTTCTTT.

This rearrangement joins TRBV4-1 to TRBJ2-2; D perhaps matches TRBD2 (5 bases). The CDR3 is 15 amino acids. Trimming shortened V by 4 bases and J by 1 base, and 10 bases separated the two germline ends. Germline V gene sequence: CDR1 MGHRA, CDR2 YSYEKL. CDR3 coding DNA: TGCGCCAGCAGCCCGGCGGGTCGGAACACCGGGGAGCTGTTTTTT. This encodes CASSPAGRNTGELFF.

This sequence joins TRBV10-3 and TRBJ1-5; D gene unclear. Trimming took 0 bases from V and 0 from J, leaving 18 bases between them. The CDR3 covers 19 residues. The V gene's germline CDR1 is ENHRY and CDR2 SYGVKD. The CDR3 DNA reads TGTGCCATCAGTGAGTCTGCCGGGGTTGGACTCCTTAGCAATCAGCCCCAGCATTTT. Translated: CAISESAGVGLLSNQPQHF.

This rearrangement joins TRBV19 to TRBJ2-5; 7 positions match TRBD1. Germline V gene lookup returns CDR1 LNHDA and CDR2 SQIVND (reference sequence). V shed 4 bases and J 5 bases; nucleotides not matched to a gene: 7. CDR3 length: 14 residues. The CDR3 bases are TGTGCCAGTAGTAAGAACAGGGGACAGGAGACCCAGTACTTC. This translates into CASSKNRGQETQYF.

The V call is TRBV28, the J call TRBJ2-3, with 8 positions matching TRBD1. The germline V gene has CDR1 MDHEN and CDR2 SYDVKM. This CDR3 comprises 15 residues. With V trimmed by 6 bases and J by 4 bases, 9 bases remained unmatched. CDR3 sequence (DNA): TGTGCCAGCAGCTTCAGGGGGCGAATCGCAGATACGCAGTATTTT. Its protein is CASSFRGRIADTQYF. The complete variable domain, with remaining parts taken from reference TRBV28 and TRBJ2-3, reads DVKVTQSSRYLVKRTGEKVFLECVQDMDHENMFWYRQDPGLGLRLIYFSYDVKMKEKGDIPEGYSVSREKKERFSLILESASTNQTSMYLCASSFRGRIADTQYFGPGTRLTVL.

The rearrangement joins TRBV28 to TRBJ2-3, with 10 bases identical to TRBD2. V dropped 5 bases and J dropped 3; count of bases not matched to a gene: 5. Germline CDR1 is MDHEN and CDR2 is SYDVKM. The CDR3 runs to 15 residues. Written as DNA, the CDR3 is TGTGCCAGCAGTCCCCCTAGCGGGAGTACAGATACGCAGTATTTT. This translates into CASSPPSGSTDTQYF.

This clone came up once. V usage is TRBV5-1 and J usage is TRBJ2-2; D might be TRBD1 (6 bases). CDR1 and CDR2 (germline): SGHRS, YFSETQ. Trimming pared 7 bases from V and 6 bases from J, leaving 16 bases between. This CDR3 spans 14 amino acids. The CDR3: CASDLTGLSGELFF. Written as DNA, the CDR3 is TGCGCCAGCGACCTCACAGGGTTGTCCGGGGAGCTGTTTTTT.

The J gene is TRBJ2-1, the V gene TRBV5-1; 7 nucleotides align to TRBD1. Trimming cost V 3 bases and J 4 bases; bases outside gene matches: 7. CDR1 and CDR2 (germline): SGHRS, YFSETQ. The CDR3 consists of 15 residues. This chain's CDR3 is CASSSADRVYNEQFF. DNA for the CDR3: TGCGCCAGCAGCTCCGCAGACAGGGTTTACAATGAGCAGTTCTTC.

The chain has TRBV6-5 and TRBJ2-1; TRBD2 agrees at 7 bases. The CDR3 length is 14 residues. From germline, CDR1 is MNHEY and CDR2 SVGAGI. J lost 2 bases, V lost 5 bases, and 3 bases had no gene match. The CDR3 sequence: CASSGSGPYNEQFF. For the CDR3, the DNA is TGTGCCAGCAGTGGTAGCGGGCCCTACAATGAGCAGTTCTTC.

The rearrangement joins TRBV30 to TRBJ1-2, with TRBD1 identical over 7 bases. The J segment lost 3 bases and the V segment lost 4 bases, leaving 5 bases of the junction unmatched. The length of the CDR3 is 13 residues. The V gene's germline CDR1 is GTSNPN and CDR2 SVGIG (reference sequence). CDR3 loop: CAWTPGQYYGYTF. The CDR3 DNA follows: TGTGCCTGGACTCCGGGACAGTACTATGGCTACACCTTC.

The chain uses TRBV25-1 and TRBJ2-7; 10 bases line up with TRBD2. In germline, CDR1 is MGHDK, CDR2 SYGVNS. CDR3 length: 16 amino acids. J was trimmed by 0 bases and V by 1 base; bases with no gene match: 3. DNA for the CDR3: TGTGCCAGCAGTGAATTAGCGGGGGGCCGCTCCTACGAGCAGTACTTC. Translating gives CASSELAGGRSYEQYF.

The J gene is TRBJ2-5, the V gene TRBV13; 14 bases fit TRBD2. The CDR3 spans 14 residues. Per germline, CDR1 PRHDT and CDR2 FYEKMQ (reference sequence). Trimming took 8 bases from V and 5 from J; bases not matched to a gene: 4. CDR3 nucleotides: TGTGCCAGCGCGACTAGCGGGGGGGTGGAGACCCAGTACTTC. It yields the protein CASATSGGVETQYF.

The chain has TRBV6-5 and TRBJ2-3; D call uncertain. The ends were cut back, 0 bases at V and 1 base at J, with 8 bases in the middle. Germline assignment: CDR1 MNHEY and CDR2 SVGAGI. The CDR3 contains 15 residues. CDR3 coding DNA: TGTGCCAGCAGTTACTCTCGCCGCGGCACAGATACGCAGTATTTT. Protein sequence: CASSYSRRGTDTQYF.

The J gene is TRBJ1-5, the V gene TRBV10-2; 12 bases are shared with TRBD1. The J segment lost 2 bases and the V segment lost 4 bases, leaving 3 bases of the junction unmatched. Germline V gives CDR1 WSHSY, CDR2 SAAADI. The CDR3 sequence is 16 residues long. This CDR3 reads CASSVGQGARNQPQHF. CDR3 bases: TGCGCCAGCAGTGTGGGACAGGGGGCTCGCAATCAGCCCCAGCATTTT.

J is TRBJ2-7 and V is TRBV10-3, with TRBD2 matching over 16 bases. Germline V lookup: CDR1 ENHRY, CDR2 SYGVKD. V gave up 7 bases and J gave up 2 bases; unmatched junction bases: 2. There are 15 residues in the CDR3. The CDR3 loop is CAIMGLAGGAYEQYF. The CDR3 bases are TGTGCCATCATGGGACTAGCGGGAGGGGCCTACGAGCAGTACTTC.